This T cell receptor beta chain stems from a study of blood T cells in healthy people across ages. Study-level results: Conclusively comparing naive with antigen-experienced cells was impossible with unsorted PBMCs. A strong correlation was found between TCR beta diversity and the percentage of naive T cells.

Worth noting for this clonotype: Antigen specificity is unknown.

Next came a second PCR, run for roughly 6 to 11 cycles, which used a sample-barcoded 5' primer along with a J-beta primer mix. Each sample provided no less than 2.5 million CDR3-containing paired-end reads. From the 5' RACE reads, TCRdb called clonotypes with MiXCR, one entry per CDR3 protein. The profile shows roughly 1.6 million distinct CDR3 sequences, roughly 30% of them singletons. CDR1 is SNHLY, CDR2 FYNNEI, per germline. The V gene end was trimmed by 6 bases and the J gene end by 3 bases; junction bases not matched to a gene: 13. This CDR3 comprises 16 residues. The chain links TRBV2 to TRBJ2-7; 8 positions match TRBD1. This TCR came from a woman between 25 and 40 years old in good health. The sequenced sample consisted of blood. CDR3 DNA: TGTGCCAGCAGCGGCCCTGCTGGGACAGGCGACTACGAGCAGTACTTC. Its translation is CASSGPAGTGDYEQYF.